The sequence of this TCR beta chain was determined in a study of resident and recirculating memory T cells in vitiligo. This clone was seen once. Patients who had received treatment within the previous three months were excluded. The CDR3 has 12 amino acids. V gave up 6 bases and J gave up 8 bases; unmatched junction bases: 6. Germline V gene data show CDR1 as MNHEY and CDR2 as SVGAGI. Measured with immunoSEQ multiplex PCR; TCRdb has only the in-frame clones, and not every one. The sample lists 75,000 to 85,000 clones; around 92% were seen once. The sequence derives from a male donor with vitiligo. The sequenced sample was blood. V usage is TRBV6-5 and J usage is TRBJ1-2; 7 bases line up with TRBD1. This CDR3 is CASRQGDRGYTF. CDR3 DNA sequence: TGTGCCAGCAGGCAGGGGGATAGGGGCTACACCTTC.